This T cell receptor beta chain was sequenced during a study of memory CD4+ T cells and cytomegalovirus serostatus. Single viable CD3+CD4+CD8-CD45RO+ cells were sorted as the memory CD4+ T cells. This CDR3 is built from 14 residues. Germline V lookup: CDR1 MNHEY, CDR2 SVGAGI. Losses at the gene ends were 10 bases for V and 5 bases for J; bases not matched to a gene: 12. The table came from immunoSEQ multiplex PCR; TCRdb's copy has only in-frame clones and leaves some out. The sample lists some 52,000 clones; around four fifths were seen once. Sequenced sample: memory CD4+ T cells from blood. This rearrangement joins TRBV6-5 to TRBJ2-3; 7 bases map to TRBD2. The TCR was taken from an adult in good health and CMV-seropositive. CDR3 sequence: CATSGEGRGDTQYF. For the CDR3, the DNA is TGTGCCACCTCTGGGGAGGGGCGTGGAGATACGCAGTATTTT.